This TCR beta chain was identified in a study of T cell repertoires in cytomegalovirus infection. Turning to the study itself: Public TCR beta signatures indicated both CMV infection and matching HLA type.

This clonotype appeared many times. Germline V lookup: CDR1 SGHDT, CDR2 YYEEEE. V lost 0 bases and J lost 1; bases outside the gene matches: 9. CDR3 length: 17 residues. Via MiXCR, TCRdb re-called the reads, giving one row per CDR3 protein. The sample lists roughly 320,000 distinct CDR3 sequences; 8% to 10% were seen once. The source material was PBMCs. This sequence joins TRBV5-6 and TRBJ1-1, with 7 bases that match TRBD1. This receptor was taken from a human donor in good health (CMV status not recorded). Some clones in this sample may be carry-over from other donors' samples. CDR3 loop: CASSLAGRGGKNTEAFF. CDR3 sequence (DNA): TGTGCCAGCAGCTTGGCCGGCAGGGGGGGCAAGAACACTGAAGCTTTCTTT.